The next 3 T cell receptor beta chains were all read from a single sample in a study of T cell responses to AZD1222 COVID-19 vaccine. Repertoires were generated with immunoSEQ multiplex PCR, while TCRdb's copy carries only in-frame clones and drops some. Here the sample spans 100,000 to 150,000 clones, 86% being singletons. This material consisted of peripheral blood, taken on day 0 of AZD1222 vaccination. These receptors were collected from an adult in good health.

A word on this clone: This same CDR3 is encoded by further DNA sequences in the sample. The rearrangement joins TRBV12-3 or TRBV12-4 to TRBJ2-7; 8 nucleotides align to TRBD1. The trim removed 7 bases at V and 3 bases at J, leaving 2 bases unmatched. CDR3 length equals 12 residues. CDR3 coding DNA: TGTGCCAGCACCACAGGGGGCTACGAGCAGTACTTC. Translation gives CASTTGGYEQYF.

The chain links TRBV20-1 to TRBJ1-2; D unclear. The V end lost 7 bases, the J end lost 0 bases, and 6 bases lay between the germline ends. Per the germline V gene, CDR1 is DFQATT and CDR2 is SNEGSKA (reference sequence). The CDR3 is made up of 11 amino acids. The CDR3 loop reads CSVFPNYGYTF. Written as DNA, the CDR3 is TGCAGTGTGTTCCCTAACTATGGCTACACCTTC.

V is TRBV5-1 and J is TRBJ1-4, with D tentatively TRBD1 (5 bases). Germline CDR1 and CDR2: SGHRS and YFSETQ. V gave up 2 bases and J gave up 7 bases, with 12 bases separating them. The CDR3 is 14 residues long. CDR3 region: CASSFQGAREKLFF. DNA for the CDR3: TGCGCCAGCAGCTTTCAGGGCGCGCGTGAAAAACTGTTTTTT.